Included here is one T cell receptor beta chain sequence, with context. The source of the sample is a study of shared T cell receptors in the human thymus. The assay was immunoSEQ multiplex PCR, and TCRdb's table has in-frame clones only and misses some. The data contain hundreds of thousands of clones, approximately 87% of them singletons. In addition, the sample was reused for a study of human thymus T cells. That source notes: Thymus pieces cut out during corrective heart surgery were the tissue that was used.

The clonotype comes from a boy younger than two with a congenital heart defect. Input material: thymocytes.

The CDR3 nucleotides read TGTGCCAGCAGTGGGCCGGGATCCTACAATGAGCAGTTCTTC. This codes for CASSGPGSYNEQFF. The chain recombines TRBV28 with TRBJ2-1, with TRBD2 as a possible D gene (5 bases). The V and J ends lost 5 bases and 1 base respectively, with 9 bases between them. The CDR3 loop spans 14 amino acids. Germline V gives CDR1 MDHEN, CDR2 SYDVKM. The variable domain in full, completed from reference TRBV28 and TRBJ2-1, reads DVKVTQSSRYLVKRTGEKVFLECVQDMDHENMFWYRQDPGLGLRLIYFSYDVKMKEKGDIPEGYSVSREKKERFSLILESASTNQTSMYLCASSGPGSYNEQFFGPGTRLTVL.